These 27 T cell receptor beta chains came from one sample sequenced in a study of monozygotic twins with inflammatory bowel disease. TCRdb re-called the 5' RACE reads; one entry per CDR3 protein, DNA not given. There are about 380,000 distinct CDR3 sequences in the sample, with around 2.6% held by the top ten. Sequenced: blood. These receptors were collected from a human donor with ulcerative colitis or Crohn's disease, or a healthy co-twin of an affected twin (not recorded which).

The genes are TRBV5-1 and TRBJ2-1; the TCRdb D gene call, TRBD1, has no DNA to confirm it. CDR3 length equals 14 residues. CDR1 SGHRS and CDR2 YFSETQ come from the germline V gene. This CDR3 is CASTRQGGRDEQFF.

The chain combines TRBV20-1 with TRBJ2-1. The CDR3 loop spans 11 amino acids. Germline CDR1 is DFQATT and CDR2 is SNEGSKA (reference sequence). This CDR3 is CSAGRDNEQFF.

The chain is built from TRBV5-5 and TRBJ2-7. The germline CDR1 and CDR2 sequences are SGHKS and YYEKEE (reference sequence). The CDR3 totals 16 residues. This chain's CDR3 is CASSLDLRGEYYEQYF. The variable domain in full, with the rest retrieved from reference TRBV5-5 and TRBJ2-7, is DAGVTQSPTHLIKTRGQQVTLRCSPISGHKSVSWYQQVLGQGPQFIFQYYEKEERGRGNFPDRFSARQFPNYSSELNVNALLLGDSALYLCASSLDLRGEYYEQYFGPGTRLTVT.

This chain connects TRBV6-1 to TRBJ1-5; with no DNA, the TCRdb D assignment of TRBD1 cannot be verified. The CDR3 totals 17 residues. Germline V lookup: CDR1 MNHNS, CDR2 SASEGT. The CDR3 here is CASSPGGTGYSNQPQHF.

CDR3 region: CSARDRGSTDTQYF. The chain joins TRBV20-1 to TRBJ2-3; TCRdb returns TRBD1, unconfirmable since there is no DNA. CDR3 length: 14 residues. Per the germline V gene, CDR1 is DFQATT and CDR2 is SNEGSKA (reference sequence).

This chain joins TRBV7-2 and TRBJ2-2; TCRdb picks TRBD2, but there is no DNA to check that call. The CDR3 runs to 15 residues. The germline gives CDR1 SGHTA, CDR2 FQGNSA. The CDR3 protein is CASSSSTANTGELFF.

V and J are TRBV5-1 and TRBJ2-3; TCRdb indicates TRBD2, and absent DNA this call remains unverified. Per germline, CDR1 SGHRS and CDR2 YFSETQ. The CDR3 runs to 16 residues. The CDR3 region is CASSSGLAGVTDTQYF. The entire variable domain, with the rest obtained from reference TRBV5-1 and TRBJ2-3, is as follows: KAGVTQTPRYLIKTRGQQVTLSCSPISGHRSVSWYQQTPGQGLQFLFEYFSETQRNKGNFPGRFSGRQFSNSRSEMNVSTLELGDSALYLCASSSGLAGVTDTQYFGPGTRLTVL.

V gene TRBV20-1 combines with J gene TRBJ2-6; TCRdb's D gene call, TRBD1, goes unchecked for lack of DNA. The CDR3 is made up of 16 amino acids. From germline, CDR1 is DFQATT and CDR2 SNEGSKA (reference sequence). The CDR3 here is CSARARQGAGANVLTF.

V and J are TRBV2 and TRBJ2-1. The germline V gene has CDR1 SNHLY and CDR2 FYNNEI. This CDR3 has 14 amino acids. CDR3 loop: CASLTAEVYNEQFF. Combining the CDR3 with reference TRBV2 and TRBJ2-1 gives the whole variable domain EPEVTQTPSHQVTQMGQEVILRCVPISNHLYFYWYRQILGQKVEFLVSFYNNEISEKSEIFDDQFSVERPDGSNFTLKIRSTKLEDSAMYFCASLTAEVYNEQFFGPGTRLTVL.

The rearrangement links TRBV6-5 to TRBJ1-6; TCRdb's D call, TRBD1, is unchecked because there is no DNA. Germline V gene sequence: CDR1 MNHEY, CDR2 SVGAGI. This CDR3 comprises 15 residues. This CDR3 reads CASSYDSRNNSPLHF.

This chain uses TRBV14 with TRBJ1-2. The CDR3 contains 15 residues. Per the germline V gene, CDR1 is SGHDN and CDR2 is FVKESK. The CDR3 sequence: CASSHGTAPFYGYTF.

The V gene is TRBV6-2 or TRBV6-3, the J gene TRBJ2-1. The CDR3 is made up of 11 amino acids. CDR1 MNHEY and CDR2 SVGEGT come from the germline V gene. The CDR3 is CASSYPAQQFF.

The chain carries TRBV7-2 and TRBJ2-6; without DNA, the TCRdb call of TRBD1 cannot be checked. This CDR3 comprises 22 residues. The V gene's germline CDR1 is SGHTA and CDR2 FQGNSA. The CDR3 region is CASSFRDRPTTPSLHGANVLTF.

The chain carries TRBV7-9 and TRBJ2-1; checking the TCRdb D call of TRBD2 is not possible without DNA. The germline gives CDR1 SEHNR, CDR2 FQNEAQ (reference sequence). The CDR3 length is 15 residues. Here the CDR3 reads CASSLARTRGDEQFF.

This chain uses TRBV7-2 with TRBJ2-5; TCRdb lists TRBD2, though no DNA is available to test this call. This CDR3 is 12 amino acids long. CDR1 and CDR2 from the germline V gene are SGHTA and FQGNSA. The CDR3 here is CASSPPWETQYF.

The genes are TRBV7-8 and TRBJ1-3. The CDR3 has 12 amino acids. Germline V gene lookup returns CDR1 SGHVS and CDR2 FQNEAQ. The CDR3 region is CASSFVRNTIYF. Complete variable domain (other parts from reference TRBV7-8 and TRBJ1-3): GAGVSQSPRYKVAKRGQDVALRCDPISGHVSLFWYQQALGQGPEFLTYFQNEAQLDKSGLPSDRFFAERPEGSVSTLKIQRTQQEDSAVYLCASSFVRNTIYFGEGSWLTVV.

The CDR3 loop reads CSAPLAGGLYEQYF. The chain has TRBV20-1 and TRBJ2-7; absent DNA, TCRdb's TRBD2 call cannot be checked. CDR3 length: 14 amino acids. Germline V gene lookup returns CDR1 DFQATT and CDR2 SNEGSKA (reference sequence).

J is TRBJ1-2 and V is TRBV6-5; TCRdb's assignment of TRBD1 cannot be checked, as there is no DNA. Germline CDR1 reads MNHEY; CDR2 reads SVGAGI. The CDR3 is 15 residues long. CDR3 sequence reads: CASSYLTGVGEGYTF.

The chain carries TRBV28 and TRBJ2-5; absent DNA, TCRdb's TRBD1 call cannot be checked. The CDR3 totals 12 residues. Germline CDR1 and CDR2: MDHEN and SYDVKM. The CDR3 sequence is CASSFRGVTQYF.

This CDR3 is CASSPGQGTGEQYF. This chain joins TRBV5-1 and TRBJ2-7; TCRdb gives TRBD1 as the D gene, but with no DNA this cannot be confirmed. This CDR3 is built from 14 residues. CDR1 and CDR2 from the germline V gene are SGHRS and YFSETQ.

CDR3 protein: CASSLFDKGTDTQYF. V usage is TRBV5-4 and J usage is TRBJ2-3. Germline V gene lookup returns CDR1 SGHNT and CDR2 YYREEE (reference sequence). The CDR3 totals 15 residues.

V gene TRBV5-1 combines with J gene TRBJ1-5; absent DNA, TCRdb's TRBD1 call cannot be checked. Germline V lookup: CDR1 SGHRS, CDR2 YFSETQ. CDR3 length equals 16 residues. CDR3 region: CASSSIPGQGYQPQHF.

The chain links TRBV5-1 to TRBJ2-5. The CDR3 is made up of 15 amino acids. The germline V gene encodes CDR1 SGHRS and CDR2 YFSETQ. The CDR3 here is CASSLQGSGPETQYF.

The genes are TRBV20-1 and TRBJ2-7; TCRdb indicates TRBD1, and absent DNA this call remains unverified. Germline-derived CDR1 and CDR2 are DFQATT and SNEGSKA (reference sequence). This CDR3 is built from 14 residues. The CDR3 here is CSARSNRGNYEQYF.

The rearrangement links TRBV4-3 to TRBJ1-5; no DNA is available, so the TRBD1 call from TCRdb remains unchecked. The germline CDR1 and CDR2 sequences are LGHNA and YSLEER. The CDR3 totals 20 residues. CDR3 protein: CASSQDPNRGRLDLGQPQHF.

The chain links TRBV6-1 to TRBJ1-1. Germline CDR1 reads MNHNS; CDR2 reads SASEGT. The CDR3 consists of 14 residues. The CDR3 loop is CASSQAPRNTEAFF.

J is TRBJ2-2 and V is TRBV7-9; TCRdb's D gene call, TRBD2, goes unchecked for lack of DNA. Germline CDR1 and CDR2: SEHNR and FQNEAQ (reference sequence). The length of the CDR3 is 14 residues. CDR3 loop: CASSTLEVTGELFF.